This TCR beta chain was identified in a study of vaccination effects on CD4 cells after COVID-19. Whole-study findings and limits: Healthy vaccinees had only 1 of 255 vaccine-induced clones cross-react with common cold coronaviruses. Early post-infection timepoints were missing from the study, which also had few convalescent patients.

Viral peptide pools were used in the ViraFEST assay to expand antigen-specific CD4+ T cells, and sequencing came afterward. It was after nine to eleven days of culture that CD4+ T cells were isolated. All vaccine recipients tested negative for nucleocapsid antibodies and had never contracted SARS-CoV-2 infection. Every well housed some 2 million PBMC, which grew in culture alongside around 10 IU/ml IL-2 and about 10 ug/ml peptides. IL-2 medium was substituted for half the medium on days 3 and 7. Assay: immunoSEQ multiplex PCR; the TCRdb copy retains only in-frame clones and omits some. Among approximately 68,000 clones, 60% to 85% were seen once, and the ten largest hold over 9.5%. As concerns this clone: Its antigen is currently unknown.

CDR1 MNHNY and CDR2 SVGAGI come from the germline V gene (reference sequence). The V and J ends lost 5 bases and 0 bases respectively, with 17 bases between them. The CDR3 spans 18 residues. This chain connects TRBV6-6 to TRBJ2-6; possibly TRBD1 for D (6 bases). This material consisted of CD4+ T cells from PBMCs cultured with SARS-CoV-2 spike peptides, taken before COVID-19 vaccination. The source is a human donor who received a COVID-19 vaccine. The DNA for the CDR3 is TGTGCCAGCAGTCTAAAAATCGGACAGTCCTCTGGGGCCAACGTCCTGACTTTC. This sequence encodes CASSLKIGQSSGANVLTF.